The 27 T cell receptor beta chains listed next were all sequenced from one sample in a study of cytomegalovirus exposure and HLA in healthy donors. The PCR ran on 60 Vbeta and 13 Jbeta primers. Assay used: immunoSEQ multiplex PCR; TCRdb lists only in-frame clones, some missing. Of 150,000 to 200,000 clones in the sample, just under 80% were seen once. Sequenced: PBMCs. Receptors originate from a woman aged 25 to 39 in good health and CMV-seropositive.

This chain uses TRBV27 with TRBJ2-7; possible D gene TRBD1, 6 bases. The V end lost 5 bases, the J end lost 5 bases, and 13 bases lay between the germline ends. The CDR3 has 13 residues. CDR1 and CDR2 from the germline V gene are MNHEY and SMNVEV (reference sequence). CDR3 residues: CASSPSGDHEQYF. DNA for the CDR3: TGTGCCAGCAGTCCTTCAGGGGATCACGAGCAGTACTTC.

J is TRBJ2-7 and V is TRBV7-9, with 14 bases lining up with TRBD2. Trimming took 2 bases from V and 1 from J; bases not matched to a gene: 7. In germline, CDR1 is SEHNR, CDR2 FQNEAQ (reference sequence). There are 18 residues in the CDR3. CDR3 in amino acids: CASSLRGTSGSRSYEQYF. The DNA of the CDR3 is TGTGCCAGCAGCTTAAGGGGGACTAGCGGGAGTAGATCCTACGAGCAGTACTTC.

DNA of the CDR3: TGTGCCAGCAGCTTGGATCCAGGGTCAGGTGAAAAACTGTTTTTT. This gives the protein CASSLDPGSGEKLFF. The gene calls are TRBV5-4 and TRBJ1-4; perhaps TRBD1 as D (5 bases). V gave up 0 bases and J gave up 7 bases, with 13 bases separating them. The germline gives CDR1 SGHNT, CDR2 YYREEE (reference sequence). The CDR3 length is 15 residues.

V and J are TRBV5-1 and TRBJ1-4; TRBD1 is a possible D gene (5 bases). Between the trimmed V and J ends, which lost 0 bases and 8 bases, there was a span of 17 bases. The CDR3 extends over 16 amino acids. Germline V lookup: CDR1 SGHRS, CDR2 YFSETQ. This CDR3 is CASSLAIRQGGEKLFF. The CDR3 DNA follows: TGCGCCAGCAGCTTGGCCATACGGCAGGGCGGAGAAAAACTGTTTTTT.

Notes on this clone: At one boundary the junction diverges from the germline segment, which might be a read error. This chain joins TRBV7-7 and TRBJ2-2; D possibly uses TRBD1 or TRBD2 (5 bases each). The CDR3 sequence is 16 residues long. Germline CDR1 SSHAT, CDR2 FNYEAQ (reference sequence). The CDR3 protein is CASSLGAGNSPGELFF. The CDR3 DNA reads as TGTGCTAGCAGCTTAGGGGCCGGGAACAGTCCCGGGGAGCTGTTTTTT.

The V call is TRBV7-2, the J call TRBJ2-3; 8 bases map to TRBD2. CDR1 is SGHTA and CDR2 is FQGNSA in the germline V gene. After removal of 2 bases from V and 4 bases from J, the junction contained 5 bases not matched to a gene. This CDR3 has 15 residues. CDR3 in amino acids: CASSLTGGLSDTQYF. The DNA for the CDR3 is TGTGCCAGCAGCTTAACGGGGGGGCTTTCAGATACGCAGTATTTT.

The chain employs TRBV13 and TRBJ1-6; D ambiguous. CDR1 and CDR2 (germline): PRHDT, FYEKMQ (reference sequence). Trimming left V 1 base short and J 10 bases short, with 8 bases between. This CDR3 is 13 amino acids long. In DNA, the CDR3 is TGTGCCAGCAGCTTAGAGGAGGGATCACCCCTCCACTTT. Translating it yields CASSLEEGSPLHF.

The chain employs TRBV28 and TRBJ1-2; unclear D gene. V gave up 8 bases and J gave up 8 bases, with 12 bases separating them. The germline V gene encodes CDR1 MDHEN and CDR2 SYDVKM. The CDR3 spans 11 residues. The CDR3 protein is CASGASVGYTF. CDR3 DNA sequence: TGTGCCAGCGGAGCCTCTGTGGGCTACACCTTC.

In this sample, this clone turned up once. The rearrangement links TRBV4-2 to TRBJ2-3, with TRBD2 identical over 15 bases. The CDR3 has 17 amino acids. J gave up 4 bases and V 5 bases, and 7 bases lay outside the gene matches. From germline, CDR1 is LGHNA and CDR2 YNFKEQ. The CDR3 protein is CASSWTSGGAEADTQYF. The CDR3 DNA reads as TGTGCCAGCAGCTGGACTAGCGGGGGGGCCGAAGCAGATACGCAGTATTTT.

V usage is TRBV5-4 and J usage is TRBJ1-4; D may be TRBD1 (5 bases). Deletions cut 8 bases from V and 2 bases from J, with 10 bases between. The germline gives CDR1 SGHNT, CDR2 YYREEE (reference sequence). The CDR3 runs to 13 residues. The CDR3 is CASQTDTNEKLFF. CDR3 sequence (DNA): TGTGCCAGTCAGACAGACACTAATGAAAAACTGTTTTTT.

The CDR3 is CASSPGTGFTDTQYF. CDR3 nucleotide sequence: TGTGCCAGCAGCCCGGGGACAGGGTTCACAGATACGCAGTATTTT. V gene TRBV11-3 combines with J gene TRBJ2-3; 9 nucleotides align to TRBD1. J was trimmed by 2 bases and V by 5 bases; bases with no gene match: 5. Germline-derived CDR1 and CDR2 are SGHNT and YENEEA. This CDR3 is 15 amino acids long. Together with reference TRBV11-3 and TRBJ2-3, the CDR3 gives the full variable domain: EAGVVQSPRYKIIEKKQPVAFWCNPISGHNTLYWYLQNLGQGPELLIRYENEEAVDDSQLPKDRFSAERLKGVDSTLKIQPAELGDSAVYLCASSPGTGFTDTQYFGPGTRLTVL.

The V gene is TRBV18, the J gene TRBJ2-3; 8 bases agree with TRBD1. The CDR3 contains 17 residues. Germline CDR1 reads KGHSH; CDR2 reads LQKENI. After removal of 3 bases from V and 4 bases from J, the junction contained 12 bases not matched to a gene. In DNA form, the CDR3 reads TGTGCCAGCTCACCTTTGTCGAGGACAGGGCTTGCAGATACGCAGTATTTT. It codes for CASSPLSRTGLADTQYF.

CDR3 DNA: TGTGCCAGCAGCTTTGGCGGGGGGGGTCCCCCAGATACGCAGTATTTT. This sequence encodes CASSFGGGGPPDTQYF. V gene TRBV7-2 combines with J gene TRBJ2-3, with 9 bases identical to TRBD2. The CDR3 extends over 16 amino acids. Germline CDR1 SGHTA, CDR2 FQGNSA. V gave up 3 bases and J gave up 4 bases; unmatched junction bases: 8.

V usage is TRBV4-2 and J usage is TRBJ2-4, with TRBD2 matching 8 bases. The CDR3 is 17 amino acids. CDR1 is LGHNA and CDR2 is YNFKEQ in the germline V gene. V trimming: 1 base; J trimming: 1 base; junction bases outside the gene matches: 6. For the CDR3, the DNA is TGTGCCAGCAGCCAAGTAGGACTAGCCGACGCCAAAAACATTCAGTACTTC. As protein: CASSQVGLADAKNIQYF.

This rearrangement joins TRBV6-6 to TRBJ1-2; 9 bases align to TRBD1. This CDR3 comprises 13 residues. V lost 6 bases and J lost 8; bases outside the gene matches: 7. Germline V gene sequence: CDR1 MNHNY, CDR2 SVGAGI (reference sequence). CDR3 amino acids: CASSRTGVGGYTF. CDR3 in DNA: TGTGCCAGCAGCAGGACAGGGGTAGGAGGCTACACCTTC.

V and J are TRBV5-1 and TRBJ2-7; D possibly corresponds to TRBD1 (5 bases). Looked up from germline, CDR1 is SGHRS and CDR2 is YFSETQ. The CDR3 has 14 amino acids. Trimming left V 1 base short and J 4 bases short, with 12 bases between. In DNA form, the CDR3 reads TGCGCCAGCAGCTTGAGGGGAATCCCTTACGAGCAGTACTTC. Its protein product is CASSLRGIPYEQYF.

The table lists this clone with a count of one. The J gene is TRBJ1-1, the V gene TRBV10-3; 9 bases agree with TRBD1. This CDR3 spans 14 amino acids. Germline V gene data show CDR1 as ENHRY and CDR2 as SYGVKD. The V and J ends lost 6 bases and 4 bases, in that order; junction bases with no gene match: 6. The CDR3 DNA follows: TGTGCCATCAGCACAGGGGGCGCCGGCACTGAAGCTTTCTTT. Amino acids: CAISTGGAGTEAFF.

In its sample, this clone was seen a few times. The CDR3 DNA reads as TGTGCCAGCAGCTTAAGCACCACAGATACGCAGTATTTT. Translation gives CASSLSTTDTQYF. The gene calls are TRBV25-1 and TRBJ2-3; D gene uncertain. CDR1 and CDR2 (germline): MGHDK, SYGVNS. V was cut by 6 bases and J by 2 bases, with 9 bases left in between. The length of the CDR3 is 13 residues. Full variable domain (missing parts from reference TRBV25-1 and TRBJ2-3): EADIYQTPRYLVIGTGKKITLECSQTMGHDKMYWYQQDPGMELHLIHYSYGVNSTEKGDLSSESTVSRIRTEHFPLTLESARPSHTSQYLCASSLSTTDTQYFGPGTRLTVL.

This clone was counted once. This CDR3 reads CASSPGLADQPQHF. Here the CDR3 DNA reads TGTGCCAGCAGTCCCGGTCTCGCGGATCAGCCCCAGCATTTT. The chain uses TRBV6-5 and TRBJ1-5, with no clear D. The CDR3 loop spans 14 amino acids. Between the trimmed V and J ends, which lost 5 bases and 5 bases, there was a span of 13 bases. Germline V gene lookup returns CDR1 MNHEY and CDR2 SVGAGI.

This clone was seen only a few times. The gene calls are TRBV6-1 and TRBJ1-1; no reliable D call. V was cut by 5 bases and J by 4 bases, with 8 bases left in between. Germline V gives CDR1 MNHNS, CDR2 SASEGT. CDR3 size: 12 residues. CDR3 DNA sequence: TGTGCCAGCAGTCCCGGGATCACTGAAGCTTTCTTT. Amino acids: CASSPGITEAFF.

A few counts support this clone. The CDR3, as DNA: TGTGCCAGCAGTGAAAGTCTAGCGGCCTACAATGAGCAGTTCTTC. Residues: CASSESLAAYNEQFF. The V and J genes are TRBV2 and TRBJ2-1; 7 bases match TRBD2. Trimming removed 2 bases from V and 2 bases from J; junction bases left unmatched: 3. CDR3 length equals 15 residues. The germline CDR1 and CDR2 sequences are SNHLY and FYNNEI.

The chain links TRBV27 to TRBJ2-2; D may be TRBD2 (5 bases). Trimming shortened V by 5 bases and J by 6 bases, and 16 bases separated the two germline ends. Germline values: CDR1 MNHEY, CDR2 SMNVEV (reference sequence). There are 15 residues in the CDR3. The CDR3 spells CASSPERVAAGELFF. CDR3 in DNA: TGTGCCAGCAGTCCCGAGAGGGTTGCGGCCGGGGAGCTGTTTTTT.

In this sample, this clone turned up once. The chain carries TRBV5-4 and TRBJ2-4; no clear D gene. This CDR3 has 13 residues. CDR1 is SGHNT, CDR2 YYREEE, per germline (reference sequence). V was cut by 0 bases and J by 4 bases, with 5 bases left in between. As DNA, the CDR3 is TGTGCCAGCAGCTTGGCCCCGAAAAACATTCAGTACTTC. This codes for CASSLAPKNIQYF.

The chain links TRBV5-6 to TRBJ2-7; D might be TRBD1 (6 bases). Trimming stripped 3 bases from V and 0 bases from J, with 13 bases between. Germline V gene sequence: CDR1 SGHDT, CDR2 YYEEEE. The CDR3 spans 15 residues. CDR3 DNA: TGTGCCAGCAGCTCTGACAGGCTGCTCTCCTACGAGCAGTACTTC. Protein: CASSSDRLLSYEQYF.

The chain carries TRBV18 and TRBJ2-5, with 7 bases matching TRBD2. The CDR3 loop spans 14 amino acids. Germline V lookup: CDR1 KGHSH, CDR2 LQKENI. V was clipped by 3 bases and J by 3 bases; unmatched bases: 4. CDR3 loop: CASSPQLAEETQYF. In DNA form, the CDR3 reads TGTGCCAGCTCACCTCAGCTAGCGGAAGAGACCCAGTACTTC.

The genes are TRBV5-8 and TRBJ1-5; 9 bases fit TRBD1. This CDR3 has 14 residues. The ends lost 4 bases at V and 2 bases at J; junction bases unmatched: 1. From germline, CDR1 is SGHTS and CDR2 YDEGEE. The CDR3, as DNA: TGTGCCAGCAGCCGGGACAGGGGCAATCAGCCCCAGCATTTT. Protein: CASSRDRGNQPQHF.

The chain couples TRBV19 to TRBJ2-5; the match to TRBD1 covers 9 bases. The DNA end is more similar to TRBJ2-7, so the J call may be wrong. In germline, CDR1 is LNHDA, CDR2 SQIVND (reference sequence). This CDR3 has 14 amino acids. The CDR3 sequence is CASSPGQGFYEQYF. The CDR3 nucleotides are TGTGCCAGTTCCCCGGGACAGGGTTTTTACGAGCAGTACTTC.